This TCR beta chain was recorded in a study of blood T cell repertoires in COVID-19. In the original workflow: Amplification with reference gene primers provided the estimates of nucleated cell counts. Only in-frame clones appear in the TCRdb table, and some are missing; sequencing was by immunoSEQ multiplex PCR. The V and J calls and the clone size are those of that table, but D and trimming were determined from the DNA. The sample comprises about 260,000 clones, 85% to 90% of which are singletons, and 3% to 4.5% rests with the top ten. Germline CDR1 is MNHNS and CDR2 is SASEGT. V lost 3 bases, J lost 4 bases, and 9 bases stayed unmatched. The CDR3 sequence is 17 residues long.

The rearrangement joins TRBV6-1 to TRBJ1-3; 10 bases match TRBD1. The sample taken for sequencing was peripheral blood. The TCR sequence derives from a woman between 35 and 50 years old with acute or convalescent COVID-19. The chain's CDR3 is CASSERDRGLLGNTIYF. Here the CDR3 DNA reads TGTGCCAGCAGTGAGAGAGACAGGGGGCTGTTGGGAAACACCATATATTTT.